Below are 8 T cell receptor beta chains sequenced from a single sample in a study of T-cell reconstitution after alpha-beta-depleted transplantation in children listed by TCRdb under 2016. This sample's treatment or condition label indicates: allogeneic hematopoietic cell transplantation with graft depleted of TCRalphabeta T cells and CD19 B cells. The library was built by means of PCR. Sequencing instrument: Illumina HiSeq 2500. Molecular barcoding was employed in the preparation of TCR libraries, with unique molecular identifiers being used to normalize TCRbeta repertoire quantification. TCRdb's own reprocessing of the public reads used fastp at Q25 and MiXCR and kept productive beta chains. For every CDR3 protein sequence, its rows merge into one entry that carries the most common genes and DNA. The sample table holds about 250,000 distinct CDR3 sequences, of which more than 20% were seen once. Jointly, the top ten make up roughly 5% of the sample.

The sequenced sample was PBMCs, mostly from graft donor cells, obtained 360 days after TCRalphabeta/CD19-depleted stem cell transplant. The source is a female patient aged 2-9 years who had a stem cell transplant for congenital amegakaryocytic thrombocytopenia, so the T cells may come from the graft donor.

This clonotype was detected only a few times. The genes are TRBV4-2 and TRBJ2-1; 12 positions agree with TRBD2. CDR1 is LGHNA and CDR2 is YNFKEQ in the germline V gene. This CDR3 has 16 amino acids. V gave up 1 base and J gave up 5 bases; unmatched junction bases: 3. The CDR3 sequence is CASSQGASGRDNEQFF. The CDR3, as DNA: TGTGCCAGCAGCCAAGGAGCTAGCGGGAGGGACAATGAGCAGTTCTTC.

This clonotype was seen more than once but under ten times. CDR3 loop: CSARDLGTTDTQYF. CDR3 DNA: TGCAGTGCTAGAGATTTAGGGACCACAGATACGCAGTATTTT. The chain links TRBV20-1 to TRBJ2-3; D may match TRBD1 or TRBD2 (5 bases each). The germline V and J ends were trimmed by 0 bases and 2 bases, with 9 bases remaining between them. This CDR3 region has 14 residues. Germline loops: CDR1 DFQATT, CDR2 SNEGSKA (reference sequence).

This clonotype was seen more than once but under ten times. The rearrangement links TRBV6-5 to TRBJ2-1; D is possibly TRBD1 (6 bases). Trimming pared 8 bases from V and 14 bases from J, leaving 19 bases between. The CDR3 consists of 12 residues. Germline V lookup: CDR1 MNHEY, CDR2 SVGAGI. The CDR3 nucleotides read TGTGCCAGCGGCAGTACAGGGTTGAGAGAGTTCTTC. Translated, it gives CASGSTGLREFF.

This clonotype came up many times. In DNA form, the CDR3 reads TGTGCCAGCAGTTACCCTCATGGGGGGGGGCCTTCGGGTGAAGCTTTCTTT. This codes for CASSYPHGGGPSGEAFF. The chain joins TRBV12-3 or TRBV12-4 to TRBJ1-1, with D perhaps matching TRBD1 (6 bases). Deletions cut 4 bases from V and 7 bases from J, with 25 bases between. The CDR3 consists of 17 residues.

CDR3 in DNA: TGTGCCAGCAGCTTAGGAATACAGGGTAACAATGAGCAGTTCTTC. It translates to CASSLGIQGNNEQFF. This sequence joins TRBV11-3 and TRBJ2-1; D possibly corresponds to TRBD1 (6 bases). CDR3 length: 15 residues. Germline V gene sequence: CDR1 SGHNT, CDR2 YENEEA. V lost 1 base and J lost 5, with 12 bases in between.

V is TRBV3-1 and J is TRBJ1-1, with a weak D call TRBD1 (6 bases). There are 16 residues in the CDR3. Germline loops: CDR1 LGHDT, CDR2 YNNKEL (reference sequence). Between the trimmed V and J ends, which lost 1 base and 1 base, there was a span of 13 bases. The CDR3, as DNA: TGTGCCAGCAGCCAAGCAATCGGGGGGGCGAACACTGAAGCTTTCTTT. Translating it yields CASSQAIGGANTEAFF.

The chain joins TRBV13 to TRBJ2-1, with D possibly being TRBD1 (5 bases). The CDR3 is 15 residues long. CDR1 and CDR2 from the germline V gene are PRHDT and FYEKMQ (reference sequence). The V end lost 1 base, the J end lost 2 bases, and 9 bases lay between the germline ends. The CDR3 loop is CASSLAYRTYNEQFF. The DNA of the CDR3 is TGTGCCAGCAGCTTAGCTTACAGGACCTACAATGAGCAGTTCTTC.

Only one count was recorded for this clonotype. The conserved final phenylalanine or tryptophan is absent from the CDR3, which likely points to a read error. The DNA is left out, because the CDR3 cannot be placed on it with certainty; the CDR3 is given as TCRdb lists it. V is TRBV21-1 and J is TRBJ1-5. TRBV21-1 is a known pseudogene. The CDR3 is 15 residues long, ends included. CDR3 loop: CASSKGQAHNQPQHY.